The 30 T cell receptor beta chains given below trace back to one sample, sequenced in a study of tumor-infiltrating lymphocytes in oesophageal squamous cell carcinoma. TCRdb reprocessed the PCR reads via MiXCR and lists one record per CDR3 protein. The sample lists about 19,000 distinct CDR3 sequences; around two fifths were seen once. Sequences were obtained from esophageal tumor tissue. The receptor source for this set is a male donor with esophageal squamous cell carcinoma.

This rearrangement joins TRBV18 to TRBJ2-1, with 10 bases fitting TRBD1. The J call is uncertain, as TRBJ2-7 better fits the DNA end. The V gene's germline CDR1 is KGHSH and CDR2 LQKENI. The CDR3 sequence is 13 residues long. In DNA, the CDR3 is TGTGCCAGCAGACAGGGGGCGCTTAATGAGCAGTACTTC. Translation gives CASRQGALNEQYF.

The rearrangement links TRBV28 to TRBJ1-2, with a weak D call TRBD1 (5 bases). CDR3 size: 13 residues. Per germline, CDR1 MDHEN and CDR2 SYDVKM. The V gene lost 5 bases and the J gene lost 8 bases, with 15 bases spanning the gap. The CDR3 sequence is CASSASGGGGYTF. CDR3 coding DNA: TGTGCCAGCAGTGCTTCGGGGGGGGGGGGCTACACCTTC.

The chain joins TRBV7-2 to TRBJ2-3, with TRBD1 identical over 8 bases. Germline V gene data show CDR1 as SGHTA and CDR2 as FQGNSA. The CDR3 loop spans 16 amino acids. V lost 6 bases to trimming and J lost 1 base; unmatched junction nucleotides: 9. CDR3 in DNA: TGTGCCAGCAGTTTCCGACAGGGGAGCGGCACAGATACGCAGTATTTT. Protein: CASSFRQGSGTDTQYF.

This clonotype was found a few times. V gene TRBV11-3 combines with J gene TRBJ2-5; D gene ambiguous. This CDR3 has 12 amino acids. Trimming took off 3 bases at V and 7 bases at J, with 9 bases between the two ends. Germline V lookup: CDR1 SGHNT, CDR2 YENEEA. CDR3 nucleotide sequence: TGTGCCAGCAGCTTCGACGGCGGGACCCAGTACTTC. Its translation is CASSFDGGTQYF.

This clonotype was observed at least ten times. This chain links TRBV27 with TRBJ1-1; D is unresolved. This CDR3 has 13 residues. Trimming removed 5 bases at V and 1 base at J, with 8 bases between. The germline V gene has CDR1 MNHEY and CDR2 SMNVEV (reference sequence). The chain's CDR3 is CASSVQENTEAFF. CDR3 DNA sequence: TGTGCCAGCAGTGTTCAGGAGAACACTGAAGCTTTCTTT.

This clonotype was seen at least ten times. This chain connects TRBV4-2 to TRBJ2-1; 7 bases are a match to TRBD2. J gave up 4 bases and V 1 base, and 1 base lay outside the gene matches. Germline V lookup: CDR1 LGHNA, CDR2 YNFKEQ. This CDR3 spans 14 amino acids. The CDR3 DNA reads as TGTGCCAGCAGCCAAGGGGGGGGGTACAATGAGCAGTTCTTC. It translates to CASSQGGGYNEQFF.

Of note for this clonotype: The conserved final phenylalanine or tryptophan is absent from the CDR3, which likely points to a read error. The limits of the CDR3 on the DNA are not certain, so only TCRdb's listed CDR3 is given. This rearrangement joins TRBV10-2 to TRBJ2-1; the table gives TRBD1 as D, unverified against the DNA. Looked up from germline, CDR1 is WSHSY and CDR2 is SAAADI. The CDR3 length is 14 residues, termini included. This CDR3 reads CASSSEGHSYTFGS.

About this clonotype itself: A much larger clone differs by one base, so this may be a read error. The V gene is TRBV7-4, the J gene TRBJ2-5; 10 nucleotides line up with TRBD2. Germline V lookup: CDR1 SGHVT, CDR2 SQSDAQ. The CDR3 is made up of 16 amino acids. CDR3 coding DNA: TGTGTTACGCGACGGGCTAGCGGGAGAGGGGGGAATGAGCAGTACTTC. Its protein product is CVTRRASGRGGNEQYF.

A single count supports this clonotype. Without the conserved terminal phenylalanine or tryptophan, this CDR3 likely stems from a read error. Because the CDR3's place on the DNA is in doubt, the DNA is left out and the CDR3 is given as listed by TCRdb. This sequence joins TRBV28 and TRBJ2-7. The CDR3 is made up of 14 amino acids, end residues included. The germline gives CDR1 MDHEN, CDR2 SYDVKM. CDR3 in amino acids: CASSFAGRGYTFGS.

This clonotype is medium-sized in the sample. The rearrangement uses TRBV10-3 and TRBJ2-5; tentative D call: TRBD2 (7 bases). This CDR3 is built from 13 residues. The germline V gene has CDR1 ENHRY and CDR2 SYGVKD. V lost 3 bases and J 5 bases, leaving 10 bases between the germline ends. The CDR3 coding sequence is TGTGCCATCAGTGATCGGGGGGCTGAGACCCAGTACTTC. Translating it yields CAISDRGAETQYF.

This clonotype was picked up many times. This may stem from a read error, because a much larger clone lies one nucleotide away. This chain connects TRBV12-3 or TRBV12-4 to TRBJ2-7; D not certain. The CDR3 consists of 14 residues. Trimming removed 6 bases from V and 7 bases from J, with 19 bases in between. Here the CDR3 reads CASSRTGSYNEQYF. Here the CDR3 DNA reads TGTGCCAGCAGCCGGACGGGCTCCTACAATGAGCAGTACTTC.

This chain joins TRBV12-3 or TRBV12-4 and TRBJ2-4; weak D call: TRBD1 (5 bases). The end of the DNA is better explained by TRBJ2-7, so the J call may be wrong. The CDR3 runs 11 residues. The CDR3 DNA reads TGTGCCAGCAGTTTGGGGCGCGAGCAGTACTTC. Translated: CASSLGREQYF.

This clonotype was counted once. The chain combines TRBV6-5 with TRBJ2-5; D call uncertain. The J call may not be correct, given that the DNA end is closer to TRBJ2-7. The CDR3 runs 13 residues. CDR1 MNHEY and CDR2 SVGAGI come from the germline V gene. The CDR3 here is CASSYRAHYEQYF. The CDR3 DNA is TGTGCCAGCAGTTACAGGGCGCACTACGAGCAGTACTTC.

The rearrangement uses TRBV7-2 and TRBJ2-1; TRBD1 aligns across 7 bases. V was pared by 4 bases and J by 0 bases, with 6 bases of the junction left unmatched. The CDR3 is 16 residues long. The germline V gene has CDR1 SGHTA and CDR2 FQGNSA. CDR3 amino acids: CASSSTRQGSYNEQFF. The CDR3 coding sequence is TGTGCCAGCAGCTCCACTCGACAGGGCTCCTACAATGAGCAGTTCTTC.

By frequency in the sample, this clonotype is medium-sized. This chain links TRBV12-3 or TRBV12-4 with TRBJ2-1, with D possibly matching TRBD2 (6 bases). Trimming left V 1 base short and J 4 bases short, with 11 bases between. The CDR3 totals 15 residues. CDR3 nucleotides: TGTGCCAGCAGTTTAGGGGGCGGGAATTACAATGAGCAGTTCTTC. Protein sequence: CASSLGGGNYNEQFF.

This clonotype has at least ten counts. V is TRBV5-1 and J is TRBJ1-4; maybe TRBD1 (5 bases). This CDR3 contains 14 residues. CDR1 is SGHRS and CDR2 is YFSETQ in the germline V gene. Trimming stripped 7 bases from V and 1 base from J, with 11 bases between. The CDR3 reads CASREGITNEKLFF. Written as DNA, the CDR3 is TGCGCCAGCCGGGAGGGGATAACTAATGAAAAACTGTTTTTT.

The chain links TRBV11-1 to TRBJ1-4, with D unclear. V lost 0 bases and J 8 bases, leaving 10 bases between the germline ends. The CDR3 has 14 amino acids. The germline CDR1 and CDR2 sequences are SGHAT and FQDESV (reference sequence). The CDR3 region has the DNA TGTGCCAGCAGCTTAGCCACACCGGGCGAAAAACTGTTTTTT. It codes for CASSLATPGEKLFF.

This clonotype is medium-sized (0.01 to 0.1%) by share. The chain combines TRBV24-1 with TRBJ1-6, with 7 bases matching TRBD1. V trimming: 5 bases; J trimming: 6 bases; junction bases outside the gene matches: 3. The germline gives CDR1 KGHDR, CDR2 SFDVKD. CDR3 length: 14 amino acids. The CDR3 DNA is TGTGCCACCAGTGCTGACAGGGTTAATTCACCCCTCCACTTT. As protein: CATSADRVNSPLHF.

As to this clonotype: Lacking the conserved final phenylalanine or tryptophan, this CDR3 likely reflects a read error. The limits of the CDR3 on the DNA are not certain, so only TCRdb's listed CDR3 is given. The rearrangement joins TRBV6-6 to TRBJ2-3; the D segment call TRBD2 is taken from the table without a DNA check. Termini included, the CDR3 measures 15 amino acids. Looked up from germline, CDR1 is MNHNY and CDR2 is SVGAGI (reference sequence). The CDR3 reads CASRLQGSHEQYFGP.

The chain joins TRBV9 to TRBJ1-4; D remains unclear. Trimming removed 5 bases at V and 6 bases at J, with 14 bases between. Germline lookup yields CDR1 SGDLS and CDR2 YYNGEE. This CDR3 has 14 amino acids. CDR3 residues: CASRPNSGDEKLFF. For the CDR3, the DNA is TGTGCCAGCAGGCCAAATTCCGGGGATGAAAAACTGTTTTTT.

This clonotype has at least ten counts. The CDR3 spells CASSSPTSGSTVPGELFF. The CDR3 bases are TGTGCCAGCAGCTCCCCGACTAGCGGGAGTACAGTCCCCGGGGAGCTGTTTTTT. The gene calls are TRBV7-3 and TRBJ2-2, with 12 bases lining up with TRBD2. Germline loops: CDR1 SGHTA, CDR2 FQGTGA. This CDR3 has 18 amino acids. V lost 4 bases, J lost 6 bases, and 12 bases stayed unmatched.

Remarks on this clonotype: The conserved closing phenylalanine or tryptophan is absent in this CDR3, likely reflecting a read error. The limits of the CDR3 on the DNA are not certain, so only TCRdb's listed CDR3 is given. CDR3 sequence reads: CASSYLGTGTNEQFFGA. The chain combines TRBV6-8 with TRBJ2-5; TRBD1, as called in the table, went unchecked against the DNA. Germline V gene data show CDR1 as MNHGY and CDR2 as SAAAGT. The CDR3 numbers 17 amino acids, ends counted.

This clonotype was seen repeatedly, ten times or more. The V call is TRBV11-3, the J call TRBJ2-3, with 7 positions matching TRBD1. This CDR3 spans 14 amino acids. J gave up 5 bases and V 5 bases, and 7 bases lay outside the gene matches. Germline V gives CDR1 SGHNT, CDR2 YENEEA. The DNA for the CDR3 is TGTGCCAGCAGCACCGGGACAGCAAAAGATACGCAGTATTTT. It specifies CASSTGTAKDTQYF.

In this sample, this clonotype turned up many times. The gene calls are TRBV6-6 and TRBJ2-1, with D possibly being TRBD1 (6 bases). Trimming took off 0 bases at V and 7 bases at J, with 7 bases between the two ends. This CDR3 spans 13 amino acids. Germline lookup yields CDR1 MNHNY and CDR2 SVGAGI (reference sequence). CDR3 loop: CASSYSRGNEQFF. CDR3 in DNA: TGTGCCAGCAGTTACTCCAGGGGTAATGAGCAGTTCTTC.

The sample holds many counts of this clonotype. This chain connects TRBV6-1 to TRBJ2-2; D might be TRBD1 (5 bases). Trimming took 7 bases from V and 7 from J, leaving 13 bases between them. This CDR3 is built from 13 residues. CDR1 MNHNS and CDR2 SASEGT come from the germline V gene. The DNA for the CDR3 is TGTGCCAGCAAAAAAGGGGTCGGCGGGGAGCTGTTTTTT. Translated, it gives CASKKGVGGELFF.

This clonotype occurred many times. The rearrangement joins TRBV2 to TRBJ2-7; possible D gene TRBD1, 5 bases. This CDR3 has 13 residues. Germline lookup yields CDR1 SNHLY and CDR2 FYNNEI. Trimming shortened V by 7 bases and J by 6 bases, and 16 bases separated the two germline ends. The CDR3 sequence is CASKRGYNAEQYF. The CDR3 region has the DNA TGTGCCAGCAAAAGGGGTTACAACGCCGAGCAGTACTTC.

This clonotype was counted at least ten times. The rearrangement links TRBV5-1 to TRBJ2-6, with D unresolved. V was shortened by 2 bases and J by 1 base, with 7 bases between the two germline ends. Per germline, CDR1 SGHRS and CDR2 YFSETQ. The CDR3 runs to 15 residues. Here the CDR3 DNA reads TGCGCCAGCAGCTTTTCCCTGTCTGGGGCCAACGTCCTGACTTTC. This sequence encodes CASSFSLSGANVLTF.

A note on this clonotype: The conserved final phenylalanine or tryptophan is absent from the CDR3, which likely points to a read error. It is unclear where the CDR3 begins or ends on the DNA, so no DNA is shown, and the CDR3 is as TCRdb lists it. The chain links TRBV7-9 to TRBJ2-3; the D call in the table, TRBD1, was not verified against the DNA. Germline V gives CDR1 SEHNR, CDR2 FQNEAQ (reference sequence). The CDR3 adds up to 19 amino acids, both ends counted. The CDR3 here is CASAGARTEKPGSEQYFGN.

About this clonotype itself: The conserved phenylalanine or tryptophan is not found at the CDR3 terminus, so this likely reflects a read error. The limits of the CDR3 on the DNA are not certain, so only TCRdb's listed CDR3 is given. The V gene is TRBV5-6, the J gene TRBJ2-5; TRBD1, as called in the table, went unchecked against the DNA. The germline V gene has CDR1 SGHDT and CDR2 YYEEEE. The CDR3 spans 15 residues, counting both ends. The CDR3 sequence: CASSFGGQYGYTFGS.

J is TRBJ2-5 and V is TRBV7-2, with TRBD2 matching 8 bases. The J call is doubtful: the DNA matches TRBJ2-7 better. The CDR3 is 14 residues long. Germline values: CDR1 SGHTA, CDR2 FQGNSA. Written as DNA, the CDR3 is TGTGCCAGCAGCTTCCTAGCGGGTCCCCACGAGCAGTACTTC. Translation gives CASSFLAGPHEQYF.